The source of this TCR beta chain is a study of radiotherapy plus CTLA-4 blockade in lung cancer. Study summary: Disease control was present in under 35% of patients, and objective responses in around 20%. Regarding the study as a whole: In blood, tumor-derived TCR clones expanded after radiotherapy plus ipilimumab.

Patients in the study, people with chemo-refractory metastatic non-small-cell lung cancer, received focal radiation plus ipilimumab CTLA-4 blockade. This table comes from immunoSEQ multiplex PCR, and its TCRdb copy is limited to in-frame clones, with some not included. The top ten hold 23% of the sample, which has about 39,000 clones, approximately 75% seen once. A word on this clone: Its target is unknown.

Germline V gives CDR1 SGHVS, CDR2 FNYEAQ. V dropped 5 bases and J dropped 12 bases, with 14 bases sitting between them. The CDR3 loop spans 12 amino acids. The TCR originated in a human donor with non-small cell lung cancer that progressed on radiotherapy plus ipilimumab. Specimen: peripheral blood, collected from a patient treated with radiotherapy plus ipilimumab. The rearrangement links TRBV7-6 to TRBJ2-1, with D unclear. CDR3 nucleotides: TGTGCCAGCAGCCCAGCGACTGGCGGGCAGTTCTTC. Translating gives CASSPATGGQFF.